Below, one TCR beta chain is given with its context. The target antigen is unknown. CDR1 is KGHSH and CDR2 is LQKENI in the germline V gene. Trimming removed 1 base at V and 6 bases at J, with 12 bases between. The CDR3 extends over 15 amino acids. The entry originates in a study of T cell responses to AZD1222 COVID-19 vaccine. Study-wide results and caveats: Reportedly, nearly half the spike-specific TCRs target unmutated variant regions. The repertoires were collected only after the peak T cell response.

Method: immunoSEQ multiplex PCR; TCRdb's copy keeps in-frame clones and lacks some. The data contain 110,000 to 150,000 clones, 75% to 90% of them singletons. V usage is TRBV18 and J usage is TRBJ1-4, with D unresolved. The sequence was obtained from an adult in good health. The material was peripheral blood, obtained on day 0 of AZD1222 vaccination. The DNA for the CDR3 is TGTGCCAGCTCACCACACGGACGTGCTGATGAAAAACTGTTTTTT. As protein: CASSPHGRADEKLFF.